This entry is about one T cell receptor beta chain. This entry belongs to a study of OX40 agonist ivuxolimab in advanced cancers. Method: immunoSEQ multiplex PCR; TCRdb's copy keeps in-frame clones and lacks some. Counted here are some 100,000 clones, around 90% occurring once; the ten biggest clones make up around 0.16%. This CDR3 region has 16 residues. V was pared by 0 bases and J by 1 base, with 13 bases between. The germline CDR1 and CDR2 sequences are SGHRS and YFSETQ. This sample comprised CD4+ or CD8+ T cells sorted from blood, obtained in a trial of the OX40 agonist ivuxolimab. The V gene is TRBV5-1, the J gene TRBJ1-1, with unresolved D. This TCR was recovered from an adult with an advanced solid tumor such as melanoma, head and neck, liver or kidney cancer. The CDR3 sequence is CASSLGGVGRNTEAFF. CDR3 in DNA: TGCGCCAGCAGCTTGGGCGGGGTGGGCAGGAACACTGAAGCTTTCTTT. Full variable domain (outside the CDR3, taken from reference TRBV5-1 and TRBJ1-1): KAGVTQTPRYLIKTRGQQVTLSCSPISGHRSVSWYQQTPGQGLQFLFEYFSETQRNKGNFPGRFSGRQFSNSRSEMNVSTLELGDSALYLCASSLGGVGRNTEAFFGQGTRLTVV.